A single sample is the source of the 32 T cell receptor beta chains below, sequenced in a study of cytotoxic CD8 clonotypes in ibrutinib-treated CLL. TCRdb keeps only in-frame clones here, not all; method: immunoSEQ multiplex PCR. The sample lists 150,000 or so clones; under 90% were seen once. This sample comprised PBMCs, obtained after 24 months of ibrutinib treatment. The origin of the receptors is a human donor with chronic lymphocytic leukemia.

CDR3 DNA: TGTGCCAGCAGCCGGACAGGGATGCCTGGAAACACCATATATTTT. It yields the protein CASSRTGMPGNTIYF. This sequence joins TRBV6-5 and TRBJ1-3, with 8 bases matching TRBD1. The V segment lost 6 bases and the J segment 2 bases; nucleotides outside the gene matches: 6. Germline CDR1 and CDR2: MNHEY and SVGAGI. The CDR3 runs 15 residues.

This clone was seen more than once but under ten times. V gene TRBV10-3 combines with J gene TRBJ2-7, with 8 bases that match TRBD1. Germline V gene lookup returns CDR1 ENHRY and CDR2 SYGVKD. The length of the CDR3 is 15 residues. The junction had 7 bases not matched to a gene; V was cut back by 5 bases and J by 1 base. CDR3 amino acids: CAISLGDRGSYEQYF. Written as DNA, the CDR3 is TGTGCCATCAGTCTAGGCGACAGGGGTTCCTACGAGCAGTACTTC.

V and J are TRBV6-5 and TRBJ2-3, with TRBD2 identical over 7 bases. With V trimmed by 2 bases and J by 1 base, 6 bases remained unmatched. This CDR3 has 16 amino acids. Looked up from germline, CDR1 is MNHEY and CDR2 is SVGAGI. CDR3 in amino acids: CASSYAGEGGTDTQYF. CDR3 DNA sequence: TGTGCCAGCAGTTACGCGGGGGAAGGAGGCACAGATACGCAGTATTTT.

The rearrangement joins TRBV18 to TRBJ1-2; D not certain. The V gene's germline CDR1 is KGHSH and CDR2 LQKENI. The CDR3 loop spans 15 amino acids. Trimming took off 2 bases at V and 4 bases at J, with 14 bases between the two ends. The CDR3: CASSPVGEASYGYTF. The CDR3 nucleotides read TGTGCCAGCTCACCAGTTGGCGAGGCCAGCTATGGCTACACCTTC.

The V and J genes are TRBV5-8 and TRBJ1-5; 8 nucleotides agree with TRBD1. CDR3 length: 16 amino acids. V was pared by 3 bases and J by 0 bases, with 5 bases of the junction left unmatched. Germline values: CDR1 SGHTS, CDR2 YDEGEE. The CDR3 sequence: CASSSGDRNSNQPQHF. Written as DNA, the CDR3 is TGTGCCAGCAGCTCGGGGGACAGGAATAGCAATCAGCCCCAGCATTTT.

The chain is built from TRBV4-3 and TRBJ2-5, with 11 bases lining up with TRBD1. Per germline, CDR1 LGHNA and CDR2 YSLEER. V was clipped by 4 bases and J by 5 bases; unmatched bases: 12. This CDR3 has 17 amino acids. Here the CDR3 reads CASSLGIGQGAGETQYF. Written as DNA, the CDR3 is TGCGCCAGCAGCCTGGGTATAGGACAGGGGGCTGGGGAGACCCAGTACTTC.

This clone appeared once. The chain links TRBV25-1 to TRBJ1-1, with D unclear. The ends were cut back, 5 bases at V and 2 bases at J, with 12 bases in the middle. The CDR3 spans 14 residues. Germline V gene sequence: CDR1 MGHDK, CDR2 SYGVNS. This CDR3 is CASSLYSQNTEAFF. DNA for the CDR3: TGTGCCAGCAGTCTCTACAGTCAAAACACTGAAGCTTTCTTT.

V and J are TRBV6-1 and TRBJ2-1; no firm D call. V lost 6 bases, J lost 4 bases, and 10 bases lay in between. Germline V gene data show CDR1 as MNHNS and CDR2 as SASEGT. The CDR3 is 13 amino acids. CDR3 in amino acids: CASRMTGYNEQFF. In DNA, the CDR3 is TGTGCCAGCAGGATGACCGGGTACAATGAGCAGTTCTTC.

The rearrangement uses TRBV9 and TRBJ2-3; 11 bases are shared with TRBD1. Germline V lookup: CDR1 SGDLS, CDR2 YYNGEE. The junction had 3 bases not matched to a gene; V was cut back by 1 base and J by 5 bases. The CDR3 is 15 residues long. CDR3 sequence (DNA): TGTGCCAGCAGCGTATGGGGGACAGGGGGAGATACGCAGTATTTT. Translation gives CASSVWGTGGDTQYF.

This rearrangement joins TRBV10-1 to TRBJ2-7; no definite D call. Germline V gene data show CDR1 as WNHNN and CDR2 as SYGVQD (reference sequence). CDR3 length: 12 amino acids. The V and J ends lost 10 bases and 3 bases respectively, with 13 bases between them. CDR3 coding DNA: TGCGCCAATCCCCCGAGTAGCTACGAGCAGTACTTC. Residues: CANPPSSYEQYF.

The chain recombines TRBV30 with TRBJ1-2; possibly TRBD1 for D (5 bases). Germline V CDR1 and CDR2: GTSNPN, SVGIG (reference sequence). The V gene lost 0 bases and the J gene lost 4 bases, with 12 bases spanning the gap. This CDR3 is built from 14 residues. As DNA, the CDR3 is TGTGCCTGGAGTGTTGGGGGAGGGCCCTATGGCTACACCTTC. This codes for CAWSVGGGPYGYTF.

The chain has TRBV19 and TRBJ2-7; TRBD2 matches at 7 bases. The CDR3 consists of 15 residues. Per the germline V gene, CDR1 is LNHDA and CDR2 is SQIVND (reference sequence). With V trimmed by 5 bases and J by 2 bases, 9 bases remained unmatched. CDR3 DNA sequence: TGTGCCAGTAGTCCCCTGGGGGGGAGCACCTACGAGCAGTACTTC. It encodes CASSPLGGSTYEQYF.

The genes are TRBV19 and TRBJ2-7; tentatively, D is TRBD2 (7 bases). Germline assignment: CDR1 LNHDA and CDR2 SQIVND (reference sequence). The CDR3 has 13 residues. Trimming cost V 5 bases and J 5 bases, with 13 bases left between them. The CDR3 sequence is CASSPAGADEQYF. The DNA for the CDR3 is TGTGCCAGTAGTCCCGCGGGGGCCGACGAGCAGTACTTC.

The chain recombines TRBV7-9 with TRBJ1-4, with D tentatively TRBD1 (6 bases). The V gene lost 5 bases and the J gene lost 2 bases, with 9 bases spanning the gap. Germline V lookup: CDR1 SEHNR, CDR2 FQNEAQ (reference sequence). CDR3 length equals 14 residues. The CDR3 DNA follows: TGTGCCAGCAGCCTACAGGGTACTAATGAAAAACTGTTTTTT. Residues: CASSLQGTNEKLFF.

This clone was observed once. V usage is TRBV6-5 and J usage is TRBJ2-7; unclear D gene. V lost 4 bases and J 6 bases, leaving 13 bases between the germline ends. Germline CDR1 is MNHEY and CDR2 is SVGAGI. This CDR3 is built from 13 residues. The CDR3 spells CASSSSGVGEQYF. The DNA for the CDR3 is TGTGCCAGCAGTTCCTCCGGTGTAGGCGAGCAGTACTTC.

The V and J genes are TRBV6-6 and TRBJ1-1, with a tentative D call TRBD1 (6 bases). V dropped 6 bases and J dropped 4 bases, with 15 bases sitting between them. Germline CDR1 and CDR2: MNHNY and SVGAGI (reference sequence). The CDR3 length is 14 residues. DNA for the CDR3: TGTGCCAGCAGATCACAGGGCCTATTCACTGAAGCTTTCTTT. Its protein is CASRSQGLFTEAFF.

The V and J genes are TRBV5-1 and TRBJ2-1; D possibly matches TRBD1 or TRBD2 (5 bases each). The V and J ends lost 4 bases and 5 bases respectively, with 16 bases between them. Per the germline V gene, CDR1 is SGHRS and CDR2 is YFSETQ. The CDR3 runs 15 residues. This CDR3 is CASSATGTRDNEQFF. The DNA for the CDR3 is TGCGCCAGCAGCGCAACCGGGACGAGAGACAATGAGCAGTTCTTC.

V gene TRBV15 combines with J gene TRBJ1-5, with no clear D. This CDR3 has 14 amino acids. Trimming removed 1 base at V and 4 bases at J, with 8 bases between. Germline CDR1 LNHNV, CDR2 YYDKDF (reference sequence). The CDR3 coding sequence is TGTGCCACCAGCAGAGGCAGTTCAAATCAGCCCCAGCATTTT. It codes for CATSRGSSNQPQHF.

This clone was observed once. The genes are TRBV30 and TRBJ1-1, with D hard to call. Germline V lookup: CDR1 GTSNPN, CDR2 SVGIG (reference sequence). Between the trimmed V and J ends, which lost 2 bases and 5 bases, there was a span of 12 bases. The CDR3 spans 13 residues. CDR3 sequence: CAWSPSWVTEAFF. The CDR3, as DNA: TGTGCCTGGAGTCCCTCATGGGTGACTGAAGCTTTCTTT. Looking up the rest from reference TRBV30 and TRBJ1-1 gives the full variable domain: SQTIHQWPATLVQPVGSPLSLECTVEGTSNPNLYWYRQAAGRGLQLLFYSVGIGQISSEVPQNLSASRPQDRQFILSSKKLLLSDSGFYLCAWSPSWVTEAFFGQGTRLTVV.

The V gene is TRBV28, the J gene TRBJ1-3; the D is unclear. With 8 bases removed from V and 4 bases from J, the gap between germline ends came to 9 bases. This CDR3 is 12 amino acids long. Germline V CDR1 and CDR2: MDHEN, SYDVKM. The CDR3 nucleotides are TGTGCCAGCGGCACAGCAGGAAACACCATATATTTT. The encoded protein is CASGTAGNTIYF.

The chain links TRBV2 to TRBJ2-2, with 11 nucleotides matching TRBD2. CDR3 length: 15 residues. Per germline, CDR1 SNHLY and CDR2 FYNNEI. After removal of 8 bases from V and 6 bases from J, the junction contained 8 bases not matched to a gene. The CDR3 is CASRSGGADSGELFF. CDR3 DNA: TGTGCCAGCCGTAGCGGGGGGGCCGATTCCGGGGAGCTGTTTTTT.

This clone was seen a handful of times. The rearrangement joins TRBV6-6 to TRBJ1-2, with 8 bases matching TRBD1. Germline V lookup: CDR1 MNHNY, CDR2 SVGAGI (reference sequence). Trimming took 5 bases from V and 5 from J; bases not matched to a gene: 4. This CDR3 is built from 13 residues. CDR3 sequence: CASSAQGVYGYTF. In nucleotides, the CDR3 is TGTGCCAGCAGTGCACAGGGGGTTTATGGCTACACCTTC.

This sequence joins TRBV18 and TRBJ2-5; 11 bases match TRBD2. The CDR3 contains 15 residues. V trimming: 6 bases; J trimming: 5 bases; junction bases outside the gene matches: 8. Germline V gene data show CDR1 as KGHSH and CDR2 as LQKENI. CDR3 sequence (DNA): TGTGCCAGCTCCCATAGCGGGAGGGCCGTGGAGACCCAGTACTTC. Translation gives CASSHSGRAVETQYF.

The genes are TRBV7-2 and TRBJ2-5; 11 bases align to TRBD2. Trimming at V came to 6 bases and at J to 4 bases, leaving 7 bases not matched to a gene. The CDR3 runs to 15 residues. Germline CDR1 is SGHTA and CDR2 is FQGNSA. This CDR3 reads CASSPDSGRGETQYF. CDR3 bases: TGTGCCAGCAGTCCTGATAGCGGGAGGGGAGAGACCCAGTACTTC.

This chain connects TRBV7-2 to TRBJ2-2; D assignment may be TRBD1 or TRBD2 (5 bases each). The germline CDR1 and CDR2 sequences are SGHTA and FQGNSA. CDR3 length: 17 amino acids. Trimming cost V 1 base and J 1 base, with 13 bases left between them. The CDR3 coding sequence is TGTGCCAGCAGCTTAGAATCGCCGGGGCTGAACACCGGGGAGCTGTTTTTT. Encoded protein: CASSLESPGLNTGELFF.

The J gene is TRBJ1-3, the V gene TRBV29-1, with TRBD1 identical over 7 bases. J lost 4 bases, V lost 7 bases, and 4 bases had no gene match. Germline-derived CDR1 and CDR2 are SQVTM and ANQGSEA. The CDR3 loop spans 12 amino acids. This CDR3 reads CSAEGAGNTIYF. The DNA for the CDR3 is TGCAGCGCCGAGGGGGCGGGAAACACCATATATTTT.

Here the CDR3 reads CASSQSDQEGGLHYNEQFF. CDR3 DNA: TGCGCCAGCAGTCAATCCGACCAAGAGGGGGGATTACATTACAATGAGCAGTTCTTC. The V and J genes are TRBV23-1 and TRBJ2-1; D may correspond to TRBD1 or TRBD2 (6 bases each). TRBV23-1 has ORF status, its function being uncertain. CDR3 length: 19 amino acids. Trimming pared 0 bases from V and 4 bases from J, leaving 22 bases between.

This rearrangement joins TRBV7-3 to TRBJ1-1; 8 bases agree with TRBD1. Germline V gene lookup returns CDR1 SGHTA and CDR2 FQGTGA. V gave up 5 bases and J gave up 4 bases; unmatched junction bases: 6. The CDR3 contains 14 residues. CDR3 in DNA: TGTGCCAGCAGCGCCGACAGGGGAAGCACTGAAGCTTTCTTT. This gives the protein CASSADRGSTEAFF.

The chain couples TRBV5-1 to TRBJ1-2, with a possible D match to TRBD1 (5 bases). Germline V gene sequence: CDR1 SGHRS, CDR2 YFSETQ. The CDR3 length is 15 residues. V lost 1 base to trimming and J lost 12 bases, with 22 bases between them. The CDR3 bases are TGCGCCAGCAGCTTGACAACCGGGACCGCCAGTCGGGACACCTTC. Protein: CASSLTTGTASRDTF.

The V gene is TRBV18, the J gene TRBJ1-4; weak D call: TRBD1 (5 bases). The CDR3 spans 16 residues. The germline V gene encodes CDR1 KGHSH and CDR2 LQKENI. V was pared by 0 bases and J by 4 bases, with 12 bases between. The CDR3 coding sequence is TGTGCCAGCTCACCACCGGGGGGAGATCATAATGAAAAACTGTTTTTT. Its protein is CASSPPGGDHNEKLFF.

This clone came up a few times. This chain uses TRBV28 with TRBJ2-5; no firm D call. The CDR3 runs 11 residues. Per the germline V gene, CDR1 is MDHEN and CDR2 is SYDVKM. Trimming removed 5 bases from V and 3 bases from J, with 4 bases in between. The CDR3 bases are TGTGCCAGCAGTGCGGAAGAGACCCAGTACTTC. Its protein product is CASSAEETQYF.

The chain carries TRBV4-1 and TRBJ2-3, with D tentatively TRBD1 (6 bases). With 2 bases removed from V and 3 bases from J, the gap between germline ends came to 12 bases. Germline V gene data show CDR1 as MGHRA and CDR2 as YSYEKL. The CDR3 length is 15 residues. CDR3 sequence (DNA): TGCGCCAGCAGCCAAAGCAGGGGCTGGACAGATACGCAGTATTTT. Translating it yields CASSQSRGWTDTQYF.